This T cell receptor (beta chain) is drawn from a study of shared clonotypes between healthy human individuals. Study context: The donors, a couple of women and a few men, were aged 18 to 49.

The CDR3 consists of 17 residues. The germline CDR1 and CDR2 sequences are MGHRA and YSYEKL. Trimming took off 1 base at V and 3 bases at J, with 16 bases between the two ends. This clone was counted a single time. Method: immunoSEQ multiplex PCR; TCRdb's copy keeps in-frame clones and lacks some. Of about 490,000 clones in the sample, around 80% are singletons; the top ten hold roughly 13%. Donors comprised healthy HIV-negative adults lacking recent acute infections or vaccinations. Unsorted material relied on roughly 86 million PBMCs as the source of genomic DNA. This sequence was found in a woman aged 40 to 49 in good health. Some clones in this sample may be carry-over from other donors' samples. The chain links TRBV4-1 to TRBJ2-1, with D tentatively TRBD1 (6 bases). Sequencing was done on a sample of PBMCs. Written as DNA, the CDR3 is TGCGCCAGCAGCCAAGGGATTGGGGGCCCCGGCTACAATGAGCAGTTCTTC. This encodes CASSQGIGGPGYNEQFF.